A selection of T cell receptor beta chains follows, all from one sample in a study of cytomegalovirus exposure and HLA in healthy donors. Using immunoSEQ multiplex PCR, the repertoire was profiled, and TCRdb retains in-frame clones only, with some absent. This repertoire shows approximately 100,000 clones, 75% found once; its top ten account for roughly 3%. Sequencing used PBMCs. The receptors come from a male donor in good health and CMV-seropositive. Both conserved end residues are part of each CDR3. A D gene is named only where the DNA matches it firmly. Rows give clone size only sometimes, using once, few, many, or a class for an expanded clone.

clone_size	v_call	j_call	d_call	cdr3_nt	cdr3_aa
-	TRBV5-4	TRBJ2-5	-	TGTGCCAGCAGCTTGCCCCCGGGGACCCAGTACTTC	CASSLPPGTQYF
-	TRBV28	TRBJ2-3	-	TGTGCCAGCAGGCGACTGAACACAGATACGCAGTATTTT	CASRRLNTDTQYF
few	TRBV9	TRBJ2-7	-	TGTGCCAGCAGCGTAGGGGAGACCCCGGAGCAGTACTTC	CASSVGETPEQYF
-	TRBV7-9	TRBJ2-3	TRBD1	TGTGCCAGCAGCTTAGAGGGACAGACAGATACGCAGTATTTT	CASSLEGQTDTQYF
-	TRBV5-1	TRBJ2-7	TRBD1	TGCGCCAGCAGCTTGGATCGACAGGGGGCCTACGAGCAGTACTTC	CASSLDRQGAYEQYF
-	TRBV6-1	TRBJ2-3	TRBD2	TGTGCCAGCGGGAAGCGGGGGGGCCGTTCAGATACGCAGTATTTT	CASGKRGGRSDTQYF
-	TRBV7-9	TRBJ2-3	TRBD1	TGTGCCAGCAGCCAACGACAATCGACAGGGACCGGGGATACGCAGTATTTT	CASSQRQSTGTGDTQYF
-	TRBV5-1	TRBJ2-3	-	TGCGCCAGCAGCTTTACAGACGGTACGCAGTATTTT	CASSFTDGTQYF
-	TRBV9	TRBJ1-5	TRBD1	TGTGCCAGCAGCGCCCGTGCCGAGGACAGGAATCAGCCCCAGCATTTT	CASSARAEDRNQPQHF
-	TRBV7-2	TRBJ2-2	-	TGTGCCAGCAGCTCAACCTACAGGGCCACCGGGGAGCTGTTTTTT	CASSSTYRATGELFF
-	TRBV7-6	TRBJ2-1	TRBD2	TGTGCCAGCAGCCACGCGGGGGGAGGATACAATGAGCAGTTCTTC	CASSHAGGGYNEQFF
once	TRBV5-1	TRBJ1-4	-	TGCGCCAGCAGCCCTGAGCAGGGGCGTGAAAAACTGTTTTTT	CASSPEQGREKLFF
few	TRBV28	TRBJ2-2	-	TGTGCCAGCAGTTTCGTGTCCCTAAACACCGGGGAGCTGTTTTTT	CASSFVSLNTGELFF
once	TRBV7-6	TRBJ2-3	TRBD1	TGTGCCAGCAGCTCTCCCCGGACAGGGGGCACAGATACGCAGTATTTT	CASSSPRTGGTDTQYF